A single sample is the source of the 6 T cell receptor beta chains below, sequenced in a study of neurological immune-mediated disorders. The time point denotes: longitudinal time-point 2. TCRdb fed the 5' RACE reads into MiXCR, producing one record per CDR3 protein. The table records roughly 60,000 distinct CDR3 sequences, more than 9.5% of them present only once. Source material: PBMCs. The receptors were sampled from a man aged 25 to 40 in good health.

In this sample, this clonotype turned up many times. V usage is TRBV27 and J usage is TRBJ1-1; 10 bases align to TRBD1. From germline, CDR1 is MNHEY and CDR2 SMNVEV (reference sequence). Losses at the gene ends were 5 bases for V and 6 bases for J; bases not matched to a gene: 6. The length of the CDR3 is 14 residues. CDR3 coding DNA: TGTGCCAGCAGTACCATGACAGGGGGCCCTGAAGCTTTCTTT. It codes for CASSTMTGGPEAFF.

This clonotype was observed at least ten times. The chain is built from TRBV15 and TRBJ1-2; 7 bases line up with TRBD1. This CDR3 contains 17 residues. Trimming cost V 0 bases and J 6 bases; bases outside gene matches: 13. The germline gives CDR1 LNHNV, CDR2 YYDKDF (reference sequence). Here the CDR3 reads CATSRESPGGTDHGYTF. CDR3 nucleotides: TGTGCCACCAGCAGAGAGAGCCCCGGAGGGACAGACCATGGCTACACCTTC.

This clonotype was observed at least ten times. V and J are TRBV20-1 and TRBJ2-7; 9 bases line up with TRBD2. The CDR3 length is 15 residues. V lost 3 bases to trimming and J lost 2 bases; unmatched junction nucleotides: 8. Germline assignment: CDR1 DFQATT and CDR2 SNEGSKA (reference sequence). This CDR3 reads CSARVSSGEAYEQYF. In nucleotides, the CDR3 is TGCAGTGCTAGGGTGTCTAGCGGGGAAGCCTACGAGCAGTACTTC.

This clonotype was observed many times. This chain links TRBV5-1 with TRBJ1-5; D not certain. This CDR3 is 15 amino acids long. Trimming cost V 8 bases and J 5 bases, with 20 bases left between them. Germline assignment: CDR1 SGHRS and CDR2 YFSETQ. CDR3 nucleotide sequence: TGCGCCAGTCGAGAGTCTTATTCCGGGGATCAGCCCCAGCATTTT. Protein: CASRESYSGDQPQHF.

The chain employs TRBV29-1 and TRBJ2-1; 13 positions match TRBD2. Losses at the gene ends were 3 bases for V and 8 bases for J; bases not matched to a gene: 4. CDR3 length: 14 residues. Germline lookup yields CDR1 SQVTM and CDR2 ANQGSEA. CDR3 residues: CSVDSGLAGHEQFF. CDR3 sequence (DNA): TGCAGCGTTGATTCGGGACTAGCGGGACATGAGCAGTTCTTC.

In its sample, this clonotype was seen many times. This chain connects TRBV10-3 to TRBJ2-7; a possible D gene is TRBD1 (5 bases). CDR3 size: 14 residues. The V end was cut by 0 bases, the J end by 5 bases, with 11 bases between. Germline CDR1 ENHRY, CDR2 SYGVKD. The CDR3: CAISESVGDDEQYF. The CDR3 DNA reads TGTGCCATCAGTGAGTCAGTAGGGGATGACGAGCAGTACTTC.